The 14 T cell receptor beta chains below come from one sample, sequenced in a study of T cell repertoires in cytomegalovirus infection (dated by TCRdb to the late 2010s). Interpreted using the paper, the treatment or condition label stands for: in vitro stimulation with specific CMV peptide epitopes to enrich CMV-specific T cells. These TCRs are of unknown antigen specificity. TCRdb names Illumina HiSeq 1500 as the instrument used. TCRdb's own reprocessing of the public reads used fastp at Q25 and MiXCR and kept productive beta chains. Duplicate CDR3 protein sequences are folded into a single record with the most common DNA and genes. Within this sample are 650,000 to 900,000 distinct CDR3 sequences, with roughly 28% of them counted one time only. The ten largest clones take up roughly 13% of the sample. Source: cultured CD8+ T cells from PBMCs, taken from culture after CMV antigen stimulation. The receptors come from a human donor in good health (CMV status not recorded). Some clones in this sample may be carry-over from other donors' samples.

The genes are TRBV29-1 and TRBJ1-2; D is undetermined. CDR3 size: 11 residues. Per the germline V gene, CDR1 is SQVTM and CDR2 is ANQGSEA. The V and J ends lost 8 bases and 8 bases respectively, with 15 bases between them. In DNA form, the CDR3 reads TGCAGCCCCCCGGGGTGCTGGGGCTACACCTTC. This translates into CSPPGCWGYTF. Looking up the rest from reference TRBV29-1 and TRBJ1-2 gives the full variable domain: SAVISQKPSRDICQRGTSLTIQCQVDSQVTMMFWYRQQPGQSLTLIATANQGSEATYESGFVIDKFPISRPNLTFSTLTVSNMSPEDSSIYLCSPPGCWGYTFGSGTRLTVV.

V usage is TRBV19 and J usage is TRBJ1-1; D ambiguous. Germline-derived CDR1 and CDR2 are LNHDA and SQIVND (reference sequence). V was cut by 10 bases and J by 0 bases, with 18 bases left in between. The CDR3 contains 15 residues. CDR3 loop: CATSFGVTMNTEAFF. The CDR3 bases are TGTGCCACCTCTTTCGGGGTGACCATGAACACTGAAGCTTTCTTT.

The sample holds many counts of this clonotype. This chain links TRBV7-6 with TRBJ2-5; no clear D. Trimming stripped 5 bases from V and 5 bases from J, with 18 bases between. Germline values: CDR1 SGHVS, CDR2 FNYEAQ. This CDR3 spans 15 amino acids. The CDR3 nucleotides read TGTGCCAGCAGCACTCCTCAAGATCCTGAGGAGACCCAGTACTTC. It translates to CASSTPQDPEETQYF. Full variable domain (outside the CDR3, taken from reference TRBV7-6 and TRBJ2-5): GAGVSQSPRYKVTKRGQDVALRCDPISGHVSLYWYRQALGQGPEFLTYFNYEAQQDKSGLPNDRFSAERPEGSISTLTIQRTEQRDSAMYRCASSTPQDPEETQYFGPGTRLLVL.

V gene TRBV7-9 combines with J gene TRBJ2-1; 8 bases are a match to TRBD2. Germline CDR1 SEHNR, CDR2 FQNEAQ (reference sequence). This CDR3 region has 17 residues. J gave up 0 bases and V 4 bases, and 8 bases lay outside the gene matches. The CDR3 DNA follows: TGTGCCAGCAGCTCCCGTTTAGCGGGGAGCTCCTACAATGAGCAGTTCTTC. Translating it yields CASSSRLAGSSYNEQFF.

The table lists this clonotype with many counts. The chain combines TRBV6-5 with TRBJ1-3, with no clear D. V was clipped by 5 bases and J by 4 bases, with 3 bases between them. Germline CDR1 reads MNHEY; CDR2 reads SVGAGI. CDR3 length: 11 residues. The CDR3 DNA reads TGTGCCAGCAGTCGCGGAAACACCATATATTTT. Translating it yields CASSRGNTIYF.

The chain carries TRBV28 and TRBJ2-5, with D hard to call. This CDR3 has 15 residues. Trimming cost V 3 bases and J 5 bases, with 16 bases left between them. Germline V lookup: CDR1 MDHEN, CDR2 SYDVKM. CDR3 bases: TGTGCCAGCAGTTTTTTCCAGAATTTGCGGGAGACCCAGTACTTC. Amino acid sequence: CASSFFQNLRETQYF.

V and J are TRBV6-5 and TRBJ2-2, with D possibly TRBD1 on 5 matching bases. The CDR3 runs to 15 residues. The germline V gene has CDR1 MNHEY and CDR2 SVGAGI. V was pared by 2 bases and J by 3 bases, with 10 bases between. CDR3 bases: TGTGCCAGCAGTTACGGGCAGGGTGACACCGGGGAGCTGTTTTTT. Its protein product is CASSYGQGDTGELFF.

This chain links TRBV7-9 with TRBJ2-1, with a tentative D call TRBD2 (8 bases). CDR3 length: 17 amino acids. The germline CDR1 and CDR2 sequences are SEHNR and FQNEAQ (reference sequence). The germline V and J ends were trimmed by 7 bases and 1 base, with 20 bases remaining between them. CDR3: CASNLLGRGLSYNEQFF. DNA for the CDR3: TGTGCCAGCAACCTACTCGGGAGGGGGCTTTCCTACAATGAGCAGTTCTTC.

In the case of this clonotype: A much larger clone differs from this one at a single base, so this may be a read error. The chain carries TRBV27 and TRBJ2-7; possible D gene TRBD2, 7 bases. Trimming removed 4 bases at V and 5 bases at J, with 9 bases between. Germline lookup yields CDR1 MNHEY and CDR2 SMNVEV (reference sequence). This CDR3 contains 12 residues. CDR3: CASSSGGHEQYF. The DNA for the CDR3 is TGTGCCAGCAGTTCGGGGGGCCACGAGCAGTACTTC.

The chain is built from TRBV7-9 and TRBJ2-3; possible D gene TRBD2, 6 bases. The germline V and J ends were trimmed by 1 base and 7 bases, with 15 bases remaining between them. This CDR3 comprises 15 residues. The germline V gene encodes CDR1 SEHNR and CDR2 FQNEAQ (reference sequence). The CDR3: CASSLGVAVMNTQYF. The CDR3 DNA reads TGTGCCAGCAGCTTAGGGGTAGCGGTCATGAATACGCAGTATTTT.

The chain employs TRBV4-1 and TRBJ1-5; the D gene is possibly TRBD1 (5 bases). The V end was cut by 5 bases, the J end by 0 bases, with 11 bases between. CDR1 is MGHRA and CDR2 is YSYEKL in the germline V gene. The CDR3 has 15 amino acids. CDR3 residues: CASSKGTDSNQPQHF. The DNA for the CDR3 is TGCGCCAGCAGCAAGGGGACGGATAGCAATCAGCCCCAGCATTTT.

This clonotype has more than one count but fewer than ten. The chain uses TRBV20-1 and TRBJ2-1, with D maybe TRBD2 (5 bases). With 3 bases removed from V and 2 bases from J, the gap between germline ends came to 5 bases. The CDR3 covers 12 residues. Germline V gene sequence: CDR1 DFQATT, CDR2 SNEGSKA (reference sequence). The CDR3 sequence is CSASGAYNEQFF. CDR3 nucleotide sequence: TGCAGTGCTAGCGGGGCCTACAATGAGCAGTTCTTC.

This clonotype has at least ten counts. The chain employs TRBV6-1 and TRBJ1-5; D call uncertain. The germline V gene encodes CDR1 MNHNS and CDR2 SASEGT. V gave up 2 bases and J gave up 4 bases, with 0 bases separating them. There are 11 residues in the CDR3. CDR3 coding DNA: TGTGCCAGCAGTGAAAATCAGCCCCAGCATTTT. Its translation is CASSENQPQHF.

The V gene is TRBV18, the J gene TRBJ2-1, with 10 bases identical to TRBD1. CDR1 is KGHSH, CDR2 LQKENI, per germline. This CDR3 spans 15 amino acids. Trimming at V came to 3 bases and at J to 6 bases, leaving 5 bases not matched to a gene. CDR3 coding DNA: TGTGCCAGCTCACCTCCGGGACAGGGGCGCAATGAGCAGTTCTTC. Amino acids: CASSPPGQGRNEQFF. Using reference TRBV18 and TRBJ2-1 for the parts outside the CDR3, the full variable domain is NAGVMQNPRHLVRRRGQEARLRCSPMKGHSHVYWYRQLPEEGLKFMVYLQKENIIDESGMPKERFSAEFPKEGPSILRIQQVVRGDSAAYFCASSPPGQGRNEQFFGPGTRLTVL.